This is a list of T cell receptor beta chains from one sample in a study of shared clonotypes between healthy human individuals. Sequencing used immunoSEQ multiplex PCR; TCRdb keeps in-frame clones, though not all of them. The sample lists about 700,000 clones; about 91% were seen once. Specimen: naive CD8+ T cells sorted from blood. These receptors all stem from a young man in good health. The CDR3 runs from the conserved cysteine through the conserved F or W. The order of the fields is V gene, CDR3 protein.

V: TRBV27
CDR3: CASRGNSGSLVNEQFF

V: TRBV2
CDR3: CASNTPGVTYEQYF

V: TRBV27
CDR3: CASSHRGGNEQFF

V: TRBV27
CDR3: CASSLLTTDSVYEQYF

V: TRBV5-1
CDR3: CASRSGTSGLNEQFF

V: TRBV29-1
CDR3: CSVVGQGGVGYTF

V: TRBV6-1
CDR3: CASTTGDLPYEQYF

V: TRBV10-2
CDR3: CASSAPVPTSGRAKFSGTQYF

V: TRBV19
CDR3: CASSPQPRLSGYEQYF

V: TRBV14
CDR3: CASSPGVSGNTIYF

V: TRBV7-2
CDR3: CASSPDRHSYEQYF

V: TRBV5-1
CDR3: CASSLPWTGGNEQYF

V: TRBV6-5
CDR3: CASSYSPGRGKYEQYF

V: TRBV6-5
CDR3: CASSWTTNSYNEQFF

V: TRBV28
CDR3: CASRPRLSGAYEQYF

V: TRBV6-1
CDR3: CAGRKGYEQYF

V: TRBV6-4
CDR3: CASSDAAGGRNEQFF

V: TRBV7-8
CDR3: CASSLLQRGLDQPQHF

V: TRBV5-1
CDR3: CASSLWGERHEQYF

V: TRBV7-6
CDR3: CASSLVLAGGIADTQYF

V: TRBV30
CDR3: CAWSSGQNEETQYF

V: TRBV15
CDR3: CATSRVQFSRGIDEQYF

V: TRBV7-9
CDR3: CASSPSIAGEQYF

V: TRBV6-1
CDR3: CASSEDGGSSYEQYF

V: TRBV7-9
CDR3: CASSTLAGGPHTQYF

V: TRBV7-3
CDR3: CASRLLPRLNAEAFF

V: TRBV19
CDR3: CASSFWTANTEAFF

V: TRBV5-6
CDR3: CASSLGAGLTGELFF

V: TRBV28
CDR3: CASSFGDTNTEAFF

V: TRBV28
CDR3: CASSHTSGRSEQYF

V: TRBV18
CDR3: CASSPLAGVADTQYF

V: TRBV11-2
CDR3: CASSLGGGNQETQYF

V: TRBV2
CDR3: CASTHPTGHNEQFF

V: TRBV29-1
CDR3: CRVTTPRELFF

V: TRBV7-8
CDR3: CASSPLGTGDMAFF

V: TRBV19
CDR3: CASSMMGAGNQPQHF

V: TRBV5-1
CDR3: CASSQGTGLTEAFF

V: TRBV15
CDR3: CATSRVLAGRASYNEQFF

V: TRBV5-6
CDR3: CASSFGTDTQYF

V: TRBV14
CDR3: CASSQVRTSGRPILYNEQFF

V: TRBV30
CDR3: CAWRGRRIQTGELFF

V: TRBV6-5
CDR3: CASSYSIGATYEQYF

V: TRBV28
CDR3: CASSLQARSSYEQYF

V: TRBV7-9
CDR3: CASEGSIKKDEQYF

V: TRBV4-1
CDR3: CASSQAPADSYEQYF

V: TRBV30
CDR3: CAWSVASNYGYTF

V: TRBV7-3
CDR3: CASSPGVGDWDTQYF

V: TRBV15
CDR3: CATSRDGAPTAHYEQYF

V: TRBV29-1
CDR3: CSVSKGLGVNEQYF

V: TRBV10-2
CDR3: CASSAIAGTSSTDTQYF

V: TRBV4-1
CDR3: CASSQDRMESSSYNEQFF

V: TRBV13
CDR3: CASSLGLLTDTQYF

V: TRBV10-2
CDR3: CASHLGENTEAFF

V: TRBV4-2
CDR3: CASSQDSPETGYEETQYF

V: TRBV27
CDR3: CASSWSWTGINEKLFF